This TCR beta chain was retrieved from a study of blood T cell repertoires in COVID-19 (dated by TCRdb to 2020 to 2022). Background on the whole study: The collaborator samples originated in the United States, Italy and Spain and spanned the acute and convalescent phases of COVID-19. The material from the prospective study consisted of cDNA or gDNA derived from T cells, B-cell-depleted T cells, or PBMCs. The dataset comprised deeply sampled blood TCRbeta repertoires from subjects exposed to, actively infected with, or recovered from COVID-19. The repertoires were released in a freely available public database meant as a resource for research on the immune response to SARS-CoV-2. The samples were drawn from two sources: the first 160 participants of the ongoing ImmuneRACE study, and approximately 1,300 subjects contributed by 6 global collaborators. The sample metadata nearly always contained a de-identified subject ID, COVID-19 status, age in years and sex. Where available, HLA class I and class II types were taken from metadata supplied by the sample provider and were not determined by assay-based typing.

On the study overall, not on this receptor specifically: Clinical and demographic metadata were provided uncurated, with the amount varying by source and participant.

In Seattle, one collaborating source enrolled patients while the infection was active and tracked those patients longitudinally over the course of disease. Whole blood was collected in K2EDTA tubes by collaborating institutions according to the institutions' own protocols. For TCRbeta analysis, collaborators shipped samples in one of three forms: frozen whole blood, isolated PBMCs, or DNA extracted from either of those sample types. TCRbeta CDR3 regions were amplified from genomic DNA by means of the immunoSEQ Assay, a bias-controlled multiplex PCR. In the authors' own workflow: Within the assay, amplification of reference gene primers was used to estimate how many nucleated cells each sample contained. Sequence reads were collapsed and filtered to measure the absolute abundance of every unique TCRbeta CDR3 rearrangement. For each sample, productive Simpson clonality was calculated as the square root of Simpson's diversity index across productive rearrangements. TCRdb holds this immuneACCESS table with in-frame rearrangements only. Some clones are missing; in checked studies, unresolved V genes explain under half, and the rest has no known cause. The DNA was the basis for D and trimming; V, J and clone size are from that table. A total of about 360,000 clones appear in this sample, approximately 86% of them only once. About 7.1% of the sample is held by the ten biggest clonotypes.

With respect to this clone: There is no known antigen for this receptor. Per-base qualities were not stored, and no clone one base away is much larger.

The origin of this receptor is a woman aged 60-75 years with COVID-19, enrolled during active disease. Sequencing input: peripheral blood.

The CDR3 region: CASSIYYSYEQYF. The nucleotide sequence is given as TGTGCCAGTAGTATCTATTACTCCTACGAGCAGTACTTC. In this chain, TRBV19 is recombined with TRBJ2-7, with the D gene uncertain. V is clipped by 3 bases and J by 0 bases, and the sequence between their germline boundaries is 6 bases long. In the germline V gene (reference sequence), CDR1 corresponds to LNHDA and CDR2 to SQIVND. The CDR3 spans 13 residues, from the cysteine through the phenylalanine. The retained sequence is limited to the CDR3, 39 bases, with the frame set at the first base.